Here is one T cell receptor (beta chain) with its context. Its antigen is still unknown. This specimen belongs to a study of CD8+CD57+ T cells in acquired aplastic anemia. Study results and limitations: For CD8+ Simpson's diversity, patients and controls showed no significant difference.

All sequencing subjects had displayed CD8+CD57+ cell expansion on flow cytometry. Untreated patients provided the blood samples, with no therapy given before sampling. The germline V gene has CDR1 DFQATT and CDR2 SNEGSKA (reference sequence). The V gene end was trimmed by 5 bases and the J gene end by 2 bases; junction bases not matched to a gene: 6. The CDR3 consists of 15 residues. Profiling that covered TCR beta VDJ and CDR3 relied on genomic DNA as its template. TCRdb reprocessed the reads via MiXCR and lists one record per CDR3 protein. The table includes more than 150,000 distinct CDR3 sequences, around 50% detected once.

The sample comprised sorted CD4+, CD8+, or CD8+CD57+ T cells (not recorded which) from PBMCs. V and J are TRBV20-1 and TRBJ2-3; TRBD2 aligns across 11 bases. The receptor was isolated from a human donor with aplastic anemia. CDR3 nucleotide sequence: TGCAGTGCTGAGGGGACTAGCGGCAACACAGATACGCAGTATTTT. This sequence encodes CSAEGTSGNTDTQYF.